This passage covers 21 T cell receptor beta chains from one sample sequenced in a study of blood T cell repertoires in COVID-19. The protocol was immunoSEQ multiplex PCR, while the TCRdb copy is restricted to in-frame clones and leaves out a portion. The data show approximately 170,000 clones, around 80% seen once. Sample: PBMCs or T cells enriched from blood (not recorded which). These TCRs come from a man aged 35 to 55 who had recovered from COVID-19.

The rearrangement links TRBV27 to TRBJ1-5; TRBD1 aligns across 10 bases. This CDR3 comprises 14 residues. Germline loops: CDR1 MNHEY, CDR2 SMNVEV (reference sequence). Trimming removed 6 bases from V and 7 bases from J; junction bases left unmatched: 6. The CDR3 DNA reads TGTGCCAGCAGCAGACAGGGGGCGGGGCAGCCCCAGCATTTT. Translation gives CASSRQGAGQPQHF.

The genes are TRBV5-1 and TRBJ2-2; TRBD1 might be the D (6 bases). V gave up 6 bases and J gave up 2 bases, with 20 bases separating them. The CDR3 consists of 17 residues. The germline V gene encodes CDR1 SGHRS and CDR2 YFSETQ. As DNA, the CDR3 is TGCGCCAGCACAGGGACACGAGTCGAAAGCAACACCGGGGAGCTGTTTTTT. This translates into CASTGTRVESNTGELFF.

The chain links TRBV19 to TRBJ2-3; 9 positions agree with TRBD2. Germline V gives CDR1 LNHDA, CDR2 SQIVND (reference sequence). V lost 4 bases to trimming and J lost 1 base; unmatched junction nucleotides: 3. This CDR3 spans 15 amino acids. DNA for the CDR3: TGTGCCAGTAGTAGCGGGGGGGCGGGCACAGATACGCAGTATTTT. Amino acid sequence: CASSSGGAGTDTQYF.

A single count supports this clone. The chain joins TRBV7-9 to TRBJ2-2, with 11 bases matching TRBD2. Per the germline V gene, CDR1 is SEHNR and CDR2 is FQNEAQ (reference sequence). J was trimmed by 4 bases and V by 5 bases; bases with no gene match: 3. The CDR3 contains 15 residues. CDR3 sequence reads: CASSPGLAATGELFF. The CDR3, as DNA: TGTGCCAGCAGCCCGGGACTAGCGGCCACCGGGGAGCTGTTTTTT.

The genes are TRBV19 and TRBJ1-5; the match to TRBD1 covers 7 bases. CDR1 and CDR2 from the germline V gene are LNHDA and SQIVND (reference sequence). The CDR3 contains 13 residues. V was pared by 5 bases and J by 4 bases, with 2 bases of the junction left unmatched. The CDR3 bases are TGTGCCAGTAGTGGACAGGTAAATCAGCCCCAGCATTTT. Amino acids: CASSGQVNQPQHF.

This clone was seen a few times. The chain joins TRBV2 to TRBJ1-2; a weak D match, TRBD1 (6 bases). V was cut by 3 bases and J by 5 bases, with 13 bases left in between. The CDR3 is 14 residues long. In germline, CDR1 is SNHLY, CDR2 FYNNEI. CDR3 amino acids: CASSDQGINYGYTF. CDR3 nucleotides: TGTGCCAGCAGTGACCAGGGGATCAATTATGGCTACACCTTC.

The chain combines TRBV30 with TRBJ1-2; D gene uncertain. V gave up 5 bases and J gave up 1 base, with 11 bases separating them. Germline loops: CDR1 GTSNPN, CDR2 SVGIG (reference sequence). The CDR3 has 13 amino acids. The CDR3 loop is CAWSTEYNYGYTF. CDR3 in DNA: TGTGCCTGGTCCACAGAATATAACTATGGCTACACCTTC. Full variable domain (remainder filled in from reference TRBV30 and TRBJ1-2): SQTIHQWPATLVQPVGSPLSLECTVEGTSNPNLYWYRQAAGRGLQLLFYSVGIGQISSEVPQNLSASRPQDRQFILSSKKLLLSDSGFYLCAWSTEYNYGYTFGSGTRLTVV.

The chain links TRBV19 to TRBJ1-5; possibly TRBD1 for D (5 bases). The CDR3 has 17 amino acids. Germline V CDR1 and CDR2: LNHDA, SQIVND (reference sequence). Trimming took 7 bases from V and 0 from J, leaving 19 bases between them. CDR3 region: CASIMEGKSVSNQPQHF. The CDR3 bases are TGTGCCAGTATAATGGAGGGGAAATCGGTTAGCAATCAGCCCCAGCATTTT.

The chain employs TRBV5-5 and TRBJ2-7; possibly TRBD1 for D (6 bases). The V end lost 4 bases, the J end lost 2 bases, and 22 bases lay between the germline ends. Germline-derived CDR1 and CDR2 are SGHKS and YYEKEE (reference sequence). This CDR3 region has 17 residues. This CDR3 reads CASSAGQHSMVAYEQYF. The DNA for the CDR3 is TGTGCCAGCAGCGCCGGACAGCACTCCATGGTTGCCTACGAGCAGTACTTC. Variable domain in full (rest from reference TRBV5-5 and TRBJ2-7): DAGVTQSPTHLIKTRGQQVTLRCSPISGHKSVSWYQQVLGQGPQFIFQYYEKEERGRGNFPDRFSARQFPNYSSELNVNALLLGDSALYLCASSAGQHSMVAYEQYFGPGTRLTVT.

This clone was recorded a few times. This rearrangement joins TRBV19 to TRBJ1-4, with 7 bases aligning to TRBD1. Germline V gene lookup returns CDR1 LNHDA and CDR2 SQIVND (reference sequence). The CDR3 sequence is 16 residues long. V lost 5 bases to trimming and J lost 7 bases; unmatched junction nucleotides: 13. The CDR3 DNA follows: TGTGCCAGTAGTCCTCAGGGGGATACGGTACGTGAAAAACTGTTTTTT. Its translation: CASSPQGDTVREKLFF.

The chain couples TRBV12-3 or TRBV12-4 to TRBJ1-1, with D uncertain. The germline V and J ends were trimmed by 3 bases and 3 bases, with 2 bases remaining between them. CDR3 length: 11 residues. In DNA form, the CDR3 reads TGTGCCAGCAGTTTCTACACTGAAGCTTTCTTT. It specifies CASSFYTEAFF.

The chain uses TRBV6-5 and TRBJ1-5; D may be TRBD1 (6 bases). The CDR3 totals 14 residues. Trimming removed 8 bases from V and 4 bases from J, with 15 bases in between. Germline CDR1 and CDR2: MNHEY and SVGAGI. The CDR3 bases are TGTGCCAGCGAGTTGGACAGTAGTAATCAGCCCCAGCATTTT. Translation: CASELDSSNQPQHF.

This sequence joins TRBV5-4 and TRBJ1-1; D gene unclear. The CDR3 sequence is 13 residues long. The germline V and J ends were trimmed by 5 bases and 2 bases, with 10 bases remaining between them. Looked up from germline, CDR1 is SGHNT and CDR2 is YYREEE (reference sequence). This CDR3 is CASSIERNTEAFF. CDR3 DNA: TGTGCCAGCAGTATTGAGAGAAACACTGAAGCTTTCTTT.

The chain is built from TRBV27 and TRBJ2-4, with a tentative D call TRBD1 (6 bases). V was pared by 8 bases and J by 3 bases, with 17 bases between. The CDR3 length is 15 residues. Germline assignment: CDR1 MNHEY and CDR2 SMNVEV (reference sequence). CDR3 in amino acids: CASPCRGSGKNIQYF. In DNA form, the CDR3 reads TGTGCCAGCCCGTGCAGGGGCTCCGGCAAAAACATTCAGTACTTC.

This clone was counted ten times or more. V and J are TRBV6-5 and TRBJ2-7; D perhaps matches TRBD1 (6 bases). Deletions cut 8 bases from V and 1 base from J, with 18 bases between. Germline CDR1 reads MNHEY; CDR2 reads SVGAGI. This CDR3 contains 15 residues. The CDR3 here is CASGLSGDASYEQYV. CDR3 in DNA: TGTGCCAGCGGGTTATCAGGGGATGCATCCTACGAGCAGTACGTC.

The chain links TRBV24-1 to TRBJ2-3, with a possible D match to TRBD2 (5 bases). In germline, CDR1 is KGHDR, CDR2 SFDVKD. The V end lost 4 bases, the J end lost 10 bases, and 11 bases lay between the germline ends. This CDR3 is 12 amino acids long. The CDR3 region is CATSEPRAAQYF. In nucleotides, the CDR3 is TGTGCCACCAGTGAACCCCGAGCGGCGCAGTATTTT.

This rearrangement joins TRBV19 to TRBJ2-1; TRBD1 aligns across 10 bases. The V and J ends lost 4 bases and 6 bases, in that order; junction bases with no gene match: 6. CDR1 and CDR2 from the germline V gene are LNHDA and SQIVND (reference sequence). The CDR3 has 15 amino acids. The CDR3 DNA reads TGTGCCAGTAGTAGAGGACAGGGGGTCTCCAATGAGCAGTTCTTC. Amino acid sequence: CASSRGQGVSNEQFF.

V usage is TRBV18 and J usage is TRBJ1-1; D is perhaps TRBD1 (6 bases). The CDR3 runs 15 residues. Germline V CDR1 and CDR2: KGHSH, LQKENI. Trimming stripped 6 bases from V and 0 bases from J, with 14 bases between. For the CDR3, the DNA is TGTGCCAGCTCCCTTCAAACAGGGATGAACACTGAAGCTTTCTTT. It yields the protein CASSLQTGMNTEAFF.

The genes are TRBV5-8 and TRBJ1-3; D is uncertain. This CDR3 is built from 16 residues. In germline, CDR1 is SGHTS, CDR2 YDEGEE. Between the trimmed V and J ends, which lost 6 bases and 0 bases, there was a span of 16 bases. Here the CDR3 reads CASTLGPYDSGNTIYF. The DNA for the CDR3 is TGTGCCAGCACCCTTGGGCCGTATGACTCTGGAAACACCATATATTTT.

This chain joins TRBV2 and TRBJ1-2; 7 bases line up with TRBD1. Germline loops: CDR1 SNHLY, CDR2 FYNNEI. V was pared by 2 bases and J by 4 bases, with 7 bases of the junction left unmatched. The CDR3 is 15 residues long. The DNA of the CDR3 is TGTGCCAGCAGTGAACAGGGGGGATCAGGCTATGGCTACACCTTC. This codes for CASSEQGGSGYGYTF.

The chain uses TRBV7-6 and TRBJ2-2, with D possibly being TRBD2 (5 bases). Germline CDR1 is SGHVS and CDR2 is FNYEAQ. Trimming removed 1 base at V and 8 bases at J, with 8 bases between. This CDR3 spans 13 amino acids. CDR3 amino acids: CASSLGERGELFF. The CDR3 nucleotides are TGTGCCAGCAGCTTAGGGGAGAGGGGGGAGCTGTTTTTT.